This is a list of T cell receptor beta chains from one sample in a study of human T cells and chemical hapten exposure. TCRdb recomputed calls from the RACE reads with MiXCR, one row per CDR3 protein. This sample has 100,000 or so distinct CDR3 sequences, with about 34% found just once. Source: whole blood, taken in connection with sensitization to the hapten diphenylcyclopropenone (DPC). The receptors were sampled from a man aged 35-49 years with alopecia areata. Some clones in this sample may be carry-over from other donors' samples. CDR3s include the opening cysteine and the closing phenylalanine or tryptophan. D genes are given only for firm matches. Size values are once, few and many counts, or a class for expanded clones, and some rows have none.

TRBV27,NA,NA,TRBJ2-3,CASRNRAGTDTQYF,TGTGCCAGCAGGAATCGAGCGGGCACAGATACGCAGTATTTT
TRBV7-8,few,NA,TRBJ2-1,CASSFGRATYNEQFF,TGTGCCAGCAGCTTCGGCAGGGCGACCTACAATGAGCAGTTCTTC
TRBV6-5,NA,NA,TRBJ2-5,CASSYEGRVETQYF,TGTGCCAGCAGTTACGAGGGGCGGGTGGAGACCCAGTACTTC
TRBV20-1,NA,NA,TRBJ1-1,CSARDRGTIKSEAFF,TGCAGTGCTAGAGATAGGGGGACTATAAAGAGTGAAGCTTTCTTT
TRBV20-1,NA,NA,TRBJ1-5,CSARANTYRQPQHF,TGCAGTGCTAGAGCCAACACCTATCGACAGCCCCAGCATTTT
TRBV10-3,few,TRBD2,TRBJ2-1,CAITTTSANEQFF,TGTGCCATCACCACGACTAGCGCAAATGAGCAGTTCTTC
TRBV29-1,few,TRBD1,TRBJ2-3,CSVAVGQGVDTQYF,TGCAGCGTTGCCGTCGGACAGGGCGTTGATACGCAGTATTTT
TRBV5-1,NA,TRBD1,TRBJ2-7,CASSSGTDYEQYF,TGCGCCAGCAGCTCCGGGACAGACTACGAGCAGTACTTC
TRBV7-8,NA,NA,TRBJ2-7,CASSLKGSRSSYEQYF,TGTGCCAGCAGCCTGAAGGGTAGCCGGAGCTCCTACGAGCAGTACTTC
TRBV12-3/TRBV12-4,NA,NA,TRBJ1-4,CASSSRSIREKLFF,TGTGCCAGCAGTTCCCGTTCAATACGGGAAAAACTGTTTTTT
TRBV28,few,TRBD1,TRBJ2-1,CASTPTGSSYNEQFF,TGTGCCAGCACGCCGACAGGGTCGTCCTACAATGAGCAGTTCTTC
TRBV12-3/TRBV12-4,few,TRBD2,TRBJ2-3,CASSARLAGGDTQYF,TGTGCCAGCAGTGCTCGACTAGCGGGAGGAGATACGCAGTATTTT
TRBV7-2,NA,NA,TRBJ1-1,CASSPGGMNTEAFF,TGTGCCAGCAGCCCAGGAGGGATGAACACTGAAGCTTTCTTT
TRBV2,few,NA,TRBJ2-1,CASRTGGASNEQFF,TGTGCCAGCAGGACGGGGGGCGCGTCGAATGAGCAGTTCTTC
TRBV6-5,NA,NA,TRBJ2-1,CASSPHRTNEQFF,TGTGCCAGCAGTCCTCACCGTACCAATGAGCAGTTCTTC
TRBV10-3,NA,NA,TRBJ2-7,CAISAQGYPYEQYF,TGTGCCATCAGTGCCCAGGGGTACCCCTACGAGCAGTACTTC
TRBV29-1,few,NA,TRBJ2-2,CSVEPPGRPGELFF,TGCAGCGTTGAGCCCCCAGGACGCCCGGGGGAGCTGTTTTTT
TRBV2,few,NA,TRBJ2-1,CASSEVGLYNEQFF,TGTGCCAGCAGTGAGGTCGGCCTTTACAATGAGCAGTTCTTC
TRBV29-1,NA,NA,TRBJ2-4,CSVASGSLAKNIQYF,TGCAGCGTTGCATCCGGGAGCTTAGCCAAAAACATTCAGTACTTC
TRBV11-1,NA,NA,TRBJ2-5,CASSSYETQYF,TGTGCCAGCAGCTCGTACGAGACCCAGTACTTC
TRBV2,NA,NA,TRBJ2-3,CATLDCPDTQYF,TGTGCCACCCTGGACTGCCCAGATACGCAGTATTTT
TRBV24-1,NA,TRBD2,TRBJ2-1,CATSNAGGEGNEQFF,TGTGCCACCAGCAATGCGGGGGGAGAAGGAAATGAGCAGTTCTTC
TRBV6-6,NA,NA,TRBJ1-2,CASKMEANYGYTF,TGTGCCAGCAAAATGGAGGCTAACTATGGCTACACCTTC
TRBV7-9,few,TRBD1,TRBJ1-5,CASSLENRGLSNQPQHF,TGTGCCAGCAGCTTAGAGAACAGGGGGCTGAGCAATCAGCCCCAGCATTTT
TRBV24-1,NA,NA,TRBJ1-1,CATSDRTAEAFF,TGTGCCACCAGTGATCGGACAGCCGAAGCTTTCTTT
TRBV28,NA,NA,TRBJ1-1,CASSPPTGWTEAFF,TGTGCCAGCAGCCCCCCAACAGGGTGGACTGAAGCTTTCTTT
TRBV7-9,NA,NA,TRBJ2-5,CASSFSVPPKTQYF,TGTGCCAGCAGCTTTAGCGTGCCCCCAAAGACCCAGTACTTC
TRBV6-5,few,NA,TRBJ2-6,CASSRTSGANVLTF,TGTGCCAGCAGCAGGACCTCTGGGGCCAACGTCCTGACTTTC
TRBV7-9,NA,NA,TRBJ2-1,CASSLVPWGRGNNEQFF,TGTGCCAGCAGCTTAGTCCCTTGGGGGAGGGGGAACAATGAGCAGTTCTTC
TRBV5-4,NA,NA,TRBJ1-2,CASSLEDSYNYGYTF,TGTGCCAGCAGCTTGGAGGACTCTTATAACTATGGCTACACCTTC
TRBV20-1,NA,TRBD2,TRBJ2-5,CSATLAGGRETQYF,TGCAGTGCGACCCTAGCGGGAGGGCGTGAGACCCAGTACTTC
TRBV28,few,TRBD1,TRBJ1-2,CASSWGPGTVYGYTF,TGTGCCAGCAGTTGGGGACCAGGGACAGTTTATGGCTACACCTTC
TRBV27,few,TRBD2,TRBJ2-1,CASSSKTSASYNEQFF,TGTGCCAGCAGTTCTAAAACTAGCGCAAGCTACAATGAGCAGTTCTTC
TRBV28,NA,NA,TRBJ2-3,CASSFRPGGTYPGEQYF,TGTGCCAGCAGTTTTAGGCCAGGGGGGACCTACCCAGGAGAGCAGTATTTT
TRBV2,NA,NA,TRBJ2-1,CASSPRNTPGEQFF,TGTGCCAGCAGTCCAAGAAACACCCCGGGTGAGCAGTTCTTC
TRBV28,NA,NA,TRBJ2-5,CASRTGATGETQYF,TGTGCCAGCAGGACCGGAGCTACCGGGGAGACCCAGTACTTC
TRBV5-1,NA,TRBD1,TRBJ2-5,CASSPTGGSETQYF,TGCGCCAGCAGCCCGACAGGGGGCAGTGAGACCCAGTACTTC
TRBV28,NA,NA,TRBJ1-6,CASSFDSPLHF,TGTGCCAGCAGTTTTGATTCACCCCTCCACTTT
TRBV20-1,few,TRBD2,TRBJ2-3,CSARDGTSLSDTQYF,TGCAGTGCTAGAGATGGGACTAGTCTCTCAGATACGCAGTATTTT
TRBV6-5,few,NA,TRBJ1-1,CASSYSVVFGTEAFF,TGTGCCAGCAGTTACTCGGTAGTTTTTGGGACTGAAGCTTTCTTT
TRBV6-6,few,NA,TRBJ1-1,CATQKEGVNTEAFF,TGTGCCACCCAAAAAGAGGGGGTGAACACTGAAGCTTTCTTT
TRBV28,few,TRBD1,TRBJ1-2,CASSSGQGVIYGYTF,TGTGCCAGCAGTAGCGGACAGGGTGTCATCTATGGCTACACCTTC
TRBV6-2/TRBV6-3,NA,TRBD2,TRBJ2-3,CASSYIAGGGTDTQYF,TGTGCCAGCAGTTACATAGCGGGAGGAGGCACAGATACGCAGTATTTT
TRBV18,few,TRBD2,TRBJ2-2,CASSPLAGGTGELFF,TGTGCCAGCTCACCACTCGCGGGGGGCACCGGGGAGCTGTTTTTT
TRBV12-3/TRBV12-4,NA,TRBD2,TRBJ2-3,CASSPGLAGGGGDTQYF,TGTGCCAGCAGTCCCGGACTAGCGGGAGGTGGGGGAGATACGCAGTATTTT
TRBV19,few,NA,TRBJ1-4,CASSLQQGAGEKLFF,TGTGCCAGTAGTCTGCAGCAGGGTGCAGGTGAAAAACTGTTTTTT
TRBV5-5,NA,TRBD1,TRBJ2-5,CASSQGQAIETQYF,TGTGCCAGCAGCCAGGGACAGGCGATAGAGACCCAGTACTTC
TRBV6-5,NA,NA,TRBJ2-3,CASSYSGGLARPDTQYF,TGTGCCAGCAGTTACTCGGGAGGCTTGGCCCGGCCAGATACGCAGTATTTT
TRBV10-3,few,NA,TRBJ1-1,CAIGQGTMNTEAFF,TGTGCCATCGGGCAGGGGACTATGAACACTGAAGCTTTCTTT
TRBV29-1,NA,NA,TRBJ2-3,CSVEPSVADTQYF,TGCAGCGTTGAACCTAGCGTGGCAGATACGCAGTATTTT
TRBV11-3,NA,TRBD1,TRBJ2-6,CASSWTGATGANVLTF,TGTGCCAGCAGCTGGACAGGGGCAACCGGGGCCAACGTCCTGACTTTC
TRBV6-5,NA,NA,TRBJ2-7,CASSAPFGGALQYF,TGTGCCAGCAGTGCTCCATTTGGGGGCGCGTTGCAGTACTTC
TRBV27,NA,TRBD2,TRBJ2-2,CASSRINLAGASNTGELFF,TGTGCCAGCAGTCGTATTAACCTAGCGGGAGCATCGAACACCGGGGAGCTGTTTTTT
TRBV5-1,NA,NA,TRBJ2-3,CASSLVAVGSTDTQYF,TGCGCCAGCAGCTTGGTTGCGGTGGGGAGCACAGATACGCAGTATTTT
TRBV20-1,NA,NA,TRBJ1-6,CSARAGPSNYNSPLHF,TGCAGTGCTAGAGCGGGCCCTTCTAACTATAATTCACCCCTCCACTTT